This TCR beta chain was observed in a study of PD-1 blockade in classical Hodgkin lymphoma. Remarks on this clone: Its matching antigen is unknown.

Noted time point: cycle 4 day 1 (C4D1), after six to seven weeks of nivolumab. Every patient experienced relapse after autologous stem cell transplantation, and brentuximab vedotin exposure varied. CD4+ T cells were purified from thawed PBMCs by negative selection. The best responses consisted of complete response, partial response or progressive disease. Profiling relied on immunoSEQ multiplex PCR, and the TCRdb table lists in-frame clones only, not all of them. This sample carries around 28,000 clones, about 86% of them seen once, and the ten largest clones take roughly 0.75%. Germline trimming cut 4 bases from V and 8 bases from J; bases unmatched to any gene: 4. The CDR3 has 13 amino acids. Germline-derived CDR1 and CDR2 are SNHLY and FYNNEI. General study results and limits: What drove the repertoire differences, possibly disease activity or prior therapy, has not been defined. It was among complete responders that baseline diversity resembled that of newly diagnosed patients.

Sequenced material: CD4+ T cells from blood, taken before the fourth cycle of nivolumab. The chain has TRBV2 and TRBJ1-4; 7 bases align to TRBD1. This clonotype originated in a human donor with classical Hodgkin lymphoma. This chain's CDR3 is CASSVRGQEKLFF. The CDR3 coding sequence is TGTGCCAGCAGTGTAAGGGGGCAAGAAAAACTGTTTTTT.